In its sample, the clone carrying this T cell receptor (beta chain) was seen a few times. The source of the sample is a study of cytomegalovirus exposure and HLA in healthy donors. V was shortened by 0 bases and J by 1 base, with 3 bases between the two germline ends. In germline, CDR1 is KGHSY, CDR2 FQNENV. The CDR3 loop spans 14 amino acids. A multiplex PCR was run with 60 Vbeta primers and 13 Jbeta primers. Sequencing used immunoSEQ multiplex PCR; TCRdb keeps in-frame clones, though not all of them. The sample holds about 130,000 clones, 72% seen once. This TCR was sampled from a man aged 25-40 years in good health and CMV-seronegative. Sample: PBMCs. The chain links TRBV16 to TRBJ2-2; D is undetermined. The CDR3 here is CASSQSLNTGELFF. CDR3 nucleotide sequence: TGTGCCAGCAGCCAATCCCTGAACACCGGGGAGCTGTTTTTT.